This T cell receptor (beta chain) was identified during a study of T-cell reconstitution after alpha-beta-depleted transplantation in children. It was with unique molecular identifiers that the TCRbeta library was prepared. TCRdb fed the PCR reads into MiXCR, producing one record per CDR3 protein. The sample yields some 200,000 distinct CDR3 sequences, about 8.4% seen once. Between the trimmed V and J ends, which lost 3 bases and 9 bases, there was a span of 18 bases. Germline V gives CDR1 SGHRS, CDR2 YFSETQ. The CDR3 runs 15 residues. This clonotype appeared many times. Material: PBMCs, mostly from graft donor cells, obtained 360 days after TCRalphabeta/CD19-depleted stem cell transplant. The chain links TRBV5-1 to TRBJ2-2; D is undetermined. The receptor comes from a male patient between 2 and 10 years old who had a stem cell transplant for acute myeloid leukemia, so the T cells may come from the graft donor. The CDR3 region has the DNA TGCGCCAGCAGCTCGGGTCCAGCGAAAATCTGGGAGCTGTTTTTT. Its protein is CASSSGPAKIWELFF.